Below, one T cell receptor (beta chain) is given with its context. Its antigen is not known. The data belong to a study of human T cells and chemical hapten exposure. Looking at the study overall: Predominantly women, the patients had alopecia areata, totalis or universalis.

Study-wide points: TCRs whose frequency exceeded 1 in 1000 remained the same following DPC sensitization. Patch test score showed a positive correlation with PT1 expanded TCR counts.

Regarding time point: patch test 1, 2 weeks after DPC sensitization. Described treatment: therapeutic diphenylcyclopropenone sensitization with weekly scalp DPC. A single record per CDR3 protein comes from TCRdb applying MiXCR to the RACE reads. The data show 75,000 to 100,000 distinct CDR3 sequences, with 12% seen just once and roughly 2% held by the top ten. CDR3 length: 13 residues. Trimming took 6 bases from V and 2 from J; bases not matched to a gene: 4. Germline V CDR1 and CDR2: MDHEN, SYDVKM. The V call is TRBV28, the J call TRBJ2-7, with TRBD2 matching over 7 bases. The sequence was collected from a woman in her 40s with alopecia areata. Some clones in this sample may be carry-over from other donors' samples. The sample consisted of whole blood, taken in connection with sensitization to the hapten diphenylcyclopropenone (DPC). The CDR3 DNA follows: TGTGCCAGCAGCCCAGCGGGAACCTACGAGCAGTACTTC. Amino acid sequence: CASSPAGTYEQYF.